This passage covers 22 T cell receptor beta chains from one sample sequenced in a study of brain metastases from non-small cell lung cancer. Data came from immunoSEQ multiplex PCR; TCRdb stores just in-frame clones and leaves some out. Here the sample spans 3,000 to 3,500 clones, roughly 95% being singletons. The specimen sequenced was tumor-adjacent normal tissue. The receptors stem from a donor over 35 with non-small cell lung cancer.

Comments on this clone: The junction shows a germline mismatch at one end, possibly a read error. The rearrangement joins TRBV6-2 or TRBV6-3 to TRBJ1-2; a weak D match, TRBD1 (6 bases). The germline gives CDR1 MNHEY, CDR2 SVGEGT. There are 14 residues in the CDR3. The CDR3: CASSYSPGAYGYTF. CDR3 nucleotide sequence: TGTGCCAGCAGTTACTCACCGGGGGCCTATGGCTACACTTTC.

This chain uses TRBV7-9 with TRBJ1-2, with 9 bases lining up with TRBD1. Germline CDR1 and CDR2: SEHNR and FQNEAQ (reference sequence). With 0 bases clipped from V and 8 bases from J, the junction kept 4 bases outside the gene matches. This CDR3 has 14 amino acids. CDR3 in DNA: TGTGCCAGCAGCTTAGCCGGGACAGGGAGAGGCTACACCTTC. This encodes CASSLAGTGRGYTF.

The genes are TRBV6-5 and TRBJ2-1; possibly TRBD2 for D (6 bases). CDR3 length: 12 amino acids. V lost 0 bases to trimming and J lost 16 bases, with 13 bases between them. Germline V gene sequence: CDR1 MNHEY, CDR2 SVGAGI. The CDR3 sequence: CASSYSGTGLFF. The CDR3 DNA reads TGTGCCAGCAGTTACTCCGGGACTGGGCTATTCTTC.

V usage is TRBV19 and J usage is TRBJ1-3, with D maybe TRBD1 (6 bases). This CDR3 comprises 15 residues. V lost 3 bases and J lost 2, with 11 bases in between. Germline CDR1 is LNHDA and CDR2 is SQIVND (reference sequence). The CDR3 protein is CASSIRRGPGNTIYF. The DNA for the CDR3 is TGTGCCAGTAGTATTCGCAGGGGCCCTGGAAACACCATATATTTT.

J is TRBJ2-2 and V is TRBV6-5; D call uncertain. The CDR3 consists of 14 residues. Trimming left V 7 bases short and J 1 base short, with 10 bases between. Germline V gene sequence: CDR1 MNHEY, CDR2 SVGAGI. CDR3 bases: TGTGCCAGCATTAACAGCCTGAACACCGGGGAGCTGTTTTTT. Its protein is CASINSLNTGELFF.

The rearrangement uses TRBV7-2 and TRBJ2-7; D gene ambiguous. Germline V CDR1 and CDR2: SGHTA, FQGNSA. Trimming left V 5 bases short and J 3 bases short, with 11 bases between. The CDR3 covers 13 residues. This chain's CDR3 is CASSDPGFYEQYF. The CDR3 DNA reads as TGTGCCAGCAGCGACCCAGGATTCTACGAGCAGTACTTC.

The chain combines TRBV5-1 with TRBJ2-3; D is unclear. The V gene lost 1 base and the J gene lost 0 bases, with 3 bases spanning the gap. CDR3 length: 13 amino acids. Per the germline V gene, CDR1 is SGHRS and CDR2 is YFSETQ. The CDR3 protein is CASSLYSTDTQYF. The CDR3, as DNA: TGCGCCAGCAGCTTGTATAGCACAGATACGCAGTATTTT.

The genes are TRBV2 and TRBJ2-5, with 13 bases that match TRBD2. CDR1 SNHLY and CDR2 FYNNEI come from the germline V gene. This CDR3 is 16 amino acids long. After removal of 4 bases from V and 2 bases from J, the junction contained 4 bases not matched to a gene. CDR3 residues: CASSGTSGSVQETQYF. In nucleotides, the CDR3 is TGTGCCAGCAGTGGGACTAGCGGGAGTGTACAAGAGACCCAGTACTTC.

The gene calls are TRBV2 and TRBJ1-1, with TRBD1 matching over 9 bases. Trimming cost V 7 bases and J 2 bases; bases outside gene matches: 8. Looked up from germline, CDR1 is SNHLY and CDR2 is FYNNEI. There are 15 residues in the CDR3. The CDR3 DNA follows: TGTGCCAGCACCTCGGACAGGGGCTTTAACACTGAAGCTTTCTTT. It codes for CASTSDRGFNTEAFF.

This rearrangement joins TRBV7-3 to TRBJ2-1; D uncertain. The CDR3 runs to 13 residues. V was clipped by 6 bases and J by 9 bases, with 15 bases between them. Germline V CDR1 and CDR2: SGHTA, FQGTGA. CDR3 in amino acids: CASSPRTWGEQFF. In DNA form, the CDR3 reads TGTGCCAGCAGTCCCCGGACCTGGGGTGAGCAGTTCTTC. The full variable domain, rest sourced from reference TRBV7-3 and TRBJ2-1, is GAGVSQTPSNKVTEKGKYVELRCDPISGHTALYWYRQSLGQGPEFLIYFQGTGAADDSGLPNDRFFAVRPEGSVSTLKIQRTERGDSAVYLCASSPRTWGEQFFGPGTRLTVL.

Concerning this clone: A junction boundary mismatches the germline segment, possibly from a read error. V and J are TRBV19 and TRBJ2-5; a possible D gene is TRBD2 (6 bases). CDR3 length: 12 amino acids. In germline, CDR1 is LNHDA, CDR2 SQIVND (reference sequence). CDR3 residues: CTSSLRGETQYF. The CDR3 bases are TGTACCAGTAGCCTCCGGGGGGAGACCCAGTACTTC.

This chain uses TRBV7-2 with TRBJ2-7, with D unresolved. The CDR3 covers 13 residues. The V end was cut by 2 bases, the J end by 2 bases, with 7 bases between. CDR1 is SGHTA, CDR2 FQGNSA, per germline. The DNA for the CDR3 is TGTGCCAGCAGCTTAAGCCATACCTACGAGCAGTACTTC. Translated: CASSLSHTYEQYF.

CDR3 DNA: TGTGCCAGCTCACCCCCAAGGGGAGCGGGAGCGATCGGTAATGAGCAGTTCTTC. Translating it yields CASSPPRGAGAIGNEQFF. The V call is TRBV18, the J call TRBJ2-1, with 8 bases lining up with TRBD2. The germline gives CDR1 KGHSH, CDR2 LQKENI. V was clipped by 3 bases and J by 7 bases; unmatched bases: 17. The CDR3 extends over 18 amino acids.

In this sample, this clone turned up once. The V and J genes are TRBV4-3 and TRBJ2-1; possibly TRBD2 for D (5 bases). The CDR3 extends over 16 amino acids. The germline CDR1 and CDR2 sequences are LGHNA and YSLEER. V lost 1 base to trimming and J lost 0 bases, with 10 bases between them. CDR3 region: CASSQVGRGSYNEQFF. In nucleotides, the CDR3 is TGCGCCAGCAGCCAAGTGGGCCGGGGCTCCTACAATGAGCAGTTCTTC.

The chain employs TRBV27 and TRBJ2-6; 7 nucleotides match TRBD1. CDR1 and CDR2 from the germline V gene are MNHEY and SMNVEV (reference sequence). J gave up 4 bases and V 6 bases, and 3 bases lay outside the gene matches. CDR3 length: 14 amino acids. CDR3 loop: CASRQGSGANVLTF. CDR3 DNA: TGTGCCAGCAGACAGGGGTCCGGGGCCAACGTCCTGACTTTC.

The chain carries TRBV6-2 or TRBV6-3 and TRBJ1-6, with TRBD1 as a possible D gene (5 bases). Germline V gives CDR1 MNHEY, CDR2 SVGEGT. This CDR3 region has 14 residues. Trimming took 0 bases from V and 6 from J, leaving 6 bases between them. CDR3 region: CASSYSGGNSPLHF. CDR3 nucleotide sequence: TGTGCCAGCAGTTACTCTGGGGGTAATTCACCCCTCCACTTT.

The chain couples TRBV9 to TRBJ2-5; 8 bases match TRBD2. The CDR3 totals 16 residues. Unmatched junction bases numbered 11, after V lost 3 bases and J lost 4 bases. Germline CDR1 SGDLS, CDR2 YYNGEE. The CDR3 spells CASSAGLTGGPETQYF. DNA of the CDR3: TGTGCCAGCAGCGCGGGACTAACGGGGGGGCCAGAGACCCAGTACTTC.

The gene calls are TRBV5-8 and TRBJ1-3, with unresolved D. CDR3 size: 15 residues. Trimming removed 2 bases at V and 11 bases at J, with 20 bases between. Germline lookup yields CDR1 SGHTS and CDR2 YDEGEE. The CDR3 region has the DNA TGTGCCAGCAGCTTACCTCCCCCTACCTGGAATGCCATATATTTT. This sequence encodes CASSLPPPTWNAIYF.

The rearrangement joins TRBV18 to TRBJ2-3; TRBD2 aligns across 9 bases. The V segment lost 3 bases and the J segment 0 bases; nucleotides outside the gene matches: 4. Germline V gene data show CDR1 as KGHSH and CDR2 as LQKENI. The CDR3 extends over 16 amino acids. For the CDR3, the DNA is TGTGCCAGCTCACCCGTAACTAGCGGGAGCACAGATACGCAGTATTTT. It translates to CASSPVTSGSTDTQYF.

This clone was detected only a few times. The genes are TRBV7-9 and TRBJ2-4; no clear D gene. From germline, CDR1 is SEHNR and CDR2 FQNEAQ (reference sequence). The CDR3 is 12 residues long. V lost 5 bases to trimming and J lost 5 bases, with 7 bases between them. CDR3 sequence reads: CASSRWENIQYF. CDR3 DNA: TGTGCCAGCAGCCGATGGGAAAACATTCAGTACTTC.

The CDR3 DNA reads as TGTGCCACCCAATCCGGGACCTACACCGGGGAGCTGTTTTTT. Translating it yields CATQSGTYTGELFF. The chain employs TRBV19 and TRBJ2-2; the D call may be TRBD1 or TRBD2 (5 bases each). With 10 bases removed from V and 3 bases from J, the gap between germline ends came to 15 bases. The CDR3 sequence is 14 residues long. The germline V gene encodes CDR1 LNHDA and CDR2 SQIVND (reference sequence).

The rearrangement links TRBV6-5 to TRBJ2-5; TRBD2 matches 7 bases. The CDR3 runs to 16 residues. Germline trimming cut 0 bases from V and 2 bases from J; bases unmatched to any gene: 6. CDR1 MNHEY and CDR2 SVGAGI come from the germline V gene. CDR3 coding DNA: TGTGCCAGCAGTTACTCGTTTTTGGGAGGGCAAGAGACCCAGTACTTC. Residues: CASSYSFLGGQETQYF.